Listed below are T cell receptor beta chains from one sample, sequenced in a study of T cell changes during pregnancy in multiple sclerosis. Using immunoSEQ multiplex PCR, the repertoire was profiled, and TCRdb retains in-frame clones only, with some absent. The table includes 50,000 to 65,000 clones, less than 90% detected once. Sequenced material: CD4+ T cells from peripheral blood mononuclear cells, taken in the third trimester of pregnancy. These receptor sequences come from a female donor with multiple sclerosis, enrolled in a pregnancy study. Both conserved end residues are part of each CDR3. Each record gives: V gene, D gene, clone size, J gene, CDR3 protein, CDR3 DNA. A D gene is named only where the DNA matches it firmly. Only some rows state a clone size, as once, few, many or a class for expanded clones.

V gene: TRBV9
D gene: -
clone size: -
J gene: TRBJ2-1
CDR3 protein: CASSGAEQPLLLGEQFF
CDR3 DNA: TGTGCCAGCAGCGGAGCGGAGCAACCCCTTCTCTTAGGTGAGCAGTTCTTC

V gene: TRBV30
D gene: TRBD1
clone size: -
J gene: TRBJ1-2
CDR3 protein: CAWNPSPGHRGLMGYTF
CDR3 DNA: TGTGCCTGGAACCCTTCCCCGGGGCACAGGGGGTTAATGGGCTACACCTTC

V gene: TRBV7-2
D gene: -
clone size: -
J gene: TRBJ2-2
CDR3 protein: CASSPLGTGELFF
CDR3 DNA: TGTGCCAGCAGCCCTCTAGGCACCGGGGAGCTGTTTTTT

V gene: TRBV6-5
D gene: -
clone size: -
J gene: TRBJ1-1
CDR3 protein: CASSYSSAVNTEAFF
CDR3 DNA: TGTGCCAGCAGTTACTCTAGCGCAGTGAACACTGAAGCTTTCTTT

V gene: TRBV7-2
D gene: TRBD2
clone size: -
J gene: TRBJ2-1
CDR3 protein: CASSPGASGPYNEQFF
CDR3 DNA: TGTGCCAGCAGCCCTGGGGCTAGCGGACCGTACAATGAGCAGTTCTTC

V gene: TRBV19
D gene: -
clone size: -
J gene: TRBJ1-5
CDR3 protein: CASSSLKETQHF
CDR3 DNA: TGTGCCAGTAGTTCCCTCAAGGAGACCCAGCATTTT

V gene: TRBV6-6
D gene: TRBD1
clone size: once
J gene: TRBJ2-7
CDR3 protein: CASSRDRVYEQYF
CDR3 DNA: TGTGCCAGCAGCCGCGACAGGGTCTACGAGCAGTACTTC

V gene: TRBV29-1
D gene: TRBD1
clone size: -
J gene: TRBJ1-2
CDR3 protein: CSVFPGQGANYGYTF
CDR3 DNA: TGCAGCGTTTTCCCGGGGCAGGGGGCTAACTATGGCTACACCTTC

V gene: TRBV29-1
D gene: -
clone size: -
J gene: TRBJ1-2
CDR3 protein: CSVVGLTRDYGYTF
CDR3 DNA: TGCAGCGTTGTGGGGCTTACCAGAGATTATGGCTACACCTTC

V gene: TRBV9
D gene: -
clone size: -
J gene: TRBJ1-1
CDR3 protein: CASSVEGQGAFF
CDR3 DNA: TGTGCCAGCAGCGTAGAAGGTCAGGGGGCTTTCTTT

V gene: TRBV6-5
D gene: TRBD1
clone size: -
J gene: TRBJ1-5
CDR3 protein: CASSPDRESQPQHF
CDR3 DNA: TGTGCCAGCAGTCCGGACAGGGAATCTCAGCCCCAGCATTTT

V gene: TRBV25-1
D gene: -
clone size: -
J gene: TRBJ1-2
CDR3 protein: CASSDRGLYGYTF
CDR3 DNA: TGTGCCAGCAGTGACAGGGGCCTCTATGGCTACACCTTC

V gene: TRBV7-2
D gene: -
clone size: -
J gene: TRBJ1-5
CDR3 protein: CASSFEGDQPQHF
CDR3 DNA: TGTGCCAGCAGCTTTGAAGGAGATCAGCCCCAGCATTTT

V gene: TRBV5-8
D gene: TRBD2
clone size: -
J gene: TRBJ2-1
CDR3 protein: CASSPLVVIAGGNEQFF
CDR3 DNA: TGTGCCAGCAGCCCCCTTGTAGTAATAGCGGGAGGGAATGAGCAGTTCTTC

V gene: TRBV27
D gene: -
clone size: -
J gene: TRBJ2-5
CDR3 protein: CASSPLGGVVQETQYF
CDR3 DNA: TGTGCCAGCAGTCCCCTAGGGGGGGTCGTCCAAGAGACCCAGTACTTC

V gene: TRBV7-9
D gene: -
clone size: -
J gene: TRBJ2-7
CDR3 protein: CASSRQSYEQYF
CDR3 DNA: TGTGCCAGCAGCCGACAGTCCTACGAGCAGTACTTC

V gene: TRBV21-1
D gene: -
clone size: -
J gene: TRBJ1-5
CDR3 protein: CASSIGQGGNQPQHF
CDR3 DNA: TGTGCCAGCAGCATCGGACAGGGAGGCAATCAGCCCCAGCATTTT

V gene: TRBV5-5
D gene: -
clone size: -
J gene: TRBJ1-4
CDR3 protein: CASSLSGTNEKLFF
CDR3 DNA: TGTGCCAGCAGCTTGTCAGGAACTAATGAAAAACTGTTTTTT

V gene: TRBV5-6
D gene: TRBD1
clone size: -
J gene: TRBJ1-2
CDR3 protein: CASRTAGQTYGYTF
CDR3 DNA: TGTGCCAGCCGAACGGCGGGACAGACCTATGGCTACACCTTC

V gene: TRBV19
D gene: -
clone size: -
J gene: TRBJ2-1
CDR3 protein: CASSIAGRSSYNEQFF
CDR3 DNA: TGTGCCAGTAGTATAGCAGGCCGCAGCTCCTACAATGAGCAGTTCTTC

V gene: TRBV28
D gene: TRBD2
clone size: -
J gene: TRBJ2-7
CDR3 protein: CASTLAGPTYEQYF
CDR3 DNA: TGTGCCAGCACGTTAGCGGGACCTACCTACGAGCAGTACTTC

V gene: TRBV6-1
D gene: -
clone size: -
J gene: TRBJ1-2
CDR3 protein: CASSEPLRGSSGYGYTF
CDR3 DNA: TGTGCCAGCAGTGAACCTTTAAGGGGATCGAGTGGCTATGGCTACACCTTC

V gene: TRBV5-6
D gene: TRBD1
clone size: -
J gene: TRBJ2-1
CDR3 protein: CASSLVGQGVNNEQFF
CDR3 DNA: TGTGCCAGCAGCTTGGTGGGGCAGGGGGTGAACAATGAGCAGTTCTTC

V gene: TRBV21-1
D gene: -
clone size: few
J gene: TRBJ1-6
CDR3 protein: CASSKELPQGSINSPLHF
CDR3 DNA: TGTGCCAGCAGCAAAGAATTACCACAGGGGTCCATTAATTCACCCCTCCACTTT

V gene: TRBV5-1
D gene: -
clone size: -
J gene: TRBJ1-2
CDR3 protein: CASSLARGLSNYGYTF
CDR3 DNA: TGCGCCAGCAGCTTGGCTAGGGGGTTAAGTAACTATGGCTACACCTTC

V gene: TRBV7-2
D gene: TRBD1
clone size: -
J gene: TRBJ1-1
CDR3 protein: CASSFNTGAGTEAFF
CDR3 DNA: TGTGCCAGCAGCTTTAACACAGGGGCCGGCACTGAAGCTTTCTTT

V gene: TRBV18
D gene: TRBD2
clone size: once
J gene: TRBJ2-2
CDR3 protein: CASFPRREGESNTGELFF
CDR3 DNA: TGTGCCAGCTTCCCCAGACGGGAGGGAGAATCGAACACCGGGGAGCTGTTTTTT

V gene: TRBV6-4
D gene: -
clone size: -
J gene: TRBJ1-6
CDR3 protein: CASSEQGSNSPLHF
CDR3 DNA: TGTGCCAGCAGTGAGCAGGGGAGCAATTCACCCCTCCACTTT

V gene: TRBV7-9
D gene: -
clone size: -
J gene: TRBJ2-3
CDR3 protein: CASSSGLAADTQYF
CDR3 DNA: TGTGCCAGCAGCTCCGGGTTAGCGGCAGATACGCAGTATTTT

V gene: TRBV7-7
D gene: TRBD1
clone size: -
J gene: TRBJ1-5
CDR3 protein: CASSIRQGEPQHF
CDR3 DNA: TGTGCCAGCAGCATACGACAGGGAGAGCCCCAGCATTTT

V gene: TRBV7-2
D gene: TRBD2
clone size: once
J gene: TRBJ2-1
CDR3 protein: CASSSVGSGGLEQFF
CDR3 DNA: TGTGCCAGCAGCTCCGTTGGTAGCGGGGGGCTTGAGCAGTTCTTC

V gene: TRBV4-2
D gene: -
clone size: -
J gene: TRBJ1-5
CDR3 protein: CASSQEWGGSNQPQHF
CDR3 DNA: TGTGCCAGCAGCCAAGAGTGGGGGGGGAGCAATCAGCCCCAGCATTTT